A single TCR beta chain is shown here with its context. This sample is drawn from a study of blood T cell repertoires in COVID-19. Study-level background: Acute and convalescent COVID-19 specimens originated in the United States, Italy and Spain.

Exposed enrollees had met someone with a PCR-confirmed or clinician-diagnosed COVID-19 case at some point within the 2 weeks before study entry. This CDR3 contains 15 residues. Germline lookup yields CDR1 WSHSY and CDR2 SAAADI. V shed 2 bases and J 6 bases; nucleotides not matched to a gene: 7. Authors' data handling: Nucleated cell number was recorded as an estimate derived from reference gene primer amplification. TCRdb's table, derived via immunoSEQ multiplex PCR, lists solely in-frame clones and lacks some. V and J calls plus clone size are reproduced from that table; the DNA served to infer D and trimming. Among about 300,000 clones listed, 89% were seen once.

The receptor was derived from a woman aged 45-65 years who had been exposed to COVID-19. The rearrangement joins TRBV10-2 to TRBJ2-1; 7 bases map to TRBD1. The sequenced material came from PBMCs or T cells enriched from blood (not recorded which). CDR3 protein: CASSEDTGAGNEQFF. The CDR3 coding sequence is TGCGCCAGCAGTGAGGATACAGGGGCAGGCAATGAGCAGTTCTTC.